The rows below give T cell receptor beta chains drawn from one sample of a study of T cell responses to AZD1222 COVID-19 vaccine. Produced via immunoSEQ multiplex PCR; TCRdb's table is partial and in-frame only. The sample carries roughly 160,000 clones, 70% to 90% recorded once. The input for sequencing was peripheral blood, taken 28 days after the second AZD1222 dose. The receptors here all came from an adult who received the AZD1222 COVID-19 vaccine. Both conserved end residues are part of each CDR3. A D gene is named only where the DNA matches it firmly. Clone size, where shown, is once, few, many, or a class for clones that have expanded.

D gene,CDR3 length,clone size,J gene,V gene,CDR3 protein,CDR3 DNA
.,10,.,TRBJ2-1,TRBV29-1,CSALRNEQFF,TGCAGCGCACTAAGAAATGAGCAGTTCTTC
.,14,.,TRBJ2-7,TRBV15,CATSSEAGLHEQYF,TGTGCCACCAGCAGTGAGGCAGGGCTCCACGAGCAGTACTTC
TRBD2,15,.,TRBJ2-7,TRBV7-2,CASSESGGTFYEQYF,TGTGCCAGCAGCGAAAGCGGGGGGACCTTCTACGAGCAGTACTTC
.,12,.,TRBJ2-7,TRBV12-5,CASGSSTGEQYF,TGTGCTAGTGGTTCCTCGACCGGGGAGCAGTACTTC
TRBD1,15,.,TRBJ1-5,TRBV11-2,CASSLGQGEYQPQHF,TGTGCCAGCAGCCTCGGACAGGGGGAATATCAGCCCCAGCATTTT
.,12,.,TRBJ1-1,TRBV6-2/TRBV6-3,CASTPYNTEAFF,TGTGCCAGCACCCCGTACAACACTGAAGCTTTCTTT
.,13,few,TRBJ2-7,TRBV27,CASSLRPLYEQYF,TGTGCCAGCAGTCTCCGGCCCCTGTACGAGCAGTACTTC
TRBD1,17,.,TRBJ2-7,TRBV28,CASYSATNRDSNYEQYF,TGTGCCAGCTACAGTGCCACCAACCGGGACAGCAATTACGAGCAGTACTTC
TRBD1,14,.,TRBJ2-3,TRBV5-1,CASSPGQTTDTQYF,TGCGCCAGCAGCCCGGGACAGACCACAGATACGCAGTATTTT
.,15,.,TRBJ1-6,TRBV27,CASSLGPANNSPLHF,TGTGCCAGCAGCCTTGGTCCCGCCAACAATTCACCCCTCCACTTT
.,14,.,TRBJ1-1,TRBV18,CASSPERTDTEAFF,TGTGCCAGCTCACCAGAGAGGACGGACACTGAAGCTTTCTTT
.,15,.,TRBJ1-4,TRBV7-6,CASSLRTDSREKLFF,TGTGCCAGCAGTCTGAGGACAGATTCCAGGGAAAAACTGTTTTTT
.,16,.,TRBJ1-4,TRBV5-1,CASSFVQGGGNEKLFF,TGCGCCAGCAGCTTCGTACAGGGAGGTGGTAATGAAAAACTGTTTTTT
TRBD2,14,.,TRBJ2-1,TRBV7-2,CASSRTSGANEQFF,TGTGCCAGCAGCCGGACTAGCGGGGCTAATGAGCAGTTCTTC